The following is a T cell receptor (beta chain) sequence with its context. It lacks a known antigen. No clone much larger than this one lies a single base away; base qualities are absent. In total, around 600 healthy bone marrow donors made up the cohort. Cohort members were all nominally healthy when sampled, although unrecorded immune exposures were likely present. The donor tested CMV seropositive, placing the donor among the roughly 300 seropositive members of the cohort. A peripheral blood sample was collected from each donor, and TCR beta sequencing was performed on peripheral blood mononuclear cells. Genomic DNA was extracted from the blood cell samples with the Qiagen DNeasy Blood Extraction Kit. This sample is part of a study of cytomegalovirus exposure and HLA in healthy donors (dated by TCRdb to about 2017). Study-level background: According to an earlier analysis of several hundred of the donors, some 180 million T cells yielded roughly 100 million unique TCR beta sequences and approximately 300 Gb of sequence data. Around 320 gigabases of sequencing data and tens of millions of unique TCR sequences were included in an early release covering about 620 HLA-typed donors. Of the 300 to 450 genotyped donors, 65% to 90% fell in the genetic ancestry cluster associated with self-reported Caucasian donors. The study aimed to test whether signatures of past pathogen exposure could be identified by cataloging public T cell receptors. The study profiled the T cell repertoires of fewer than 850 subjects by immunosequencing and related them to cytomegalovirus serostatus. In addition to the first cohort of approximately 650 subjects, a separate validation cohort of approximately 130 different subjects was used. High-throughput TCR immunosequencing, statistical association of individual TCRs with disease status, and machine learning were combined to predict cytomegalovirus infection status. To study patterns of TCR occurrence, a later analysis re-analyzed previously published TCR beta repertoires from 500 to 850 donors and added high-resolution HLA genotyping. Rather than using new phenotypic data, the later analysis identified candidate immune exposures from TCR beta sequences and from how often those sequences occurred across donors. An earlier analysis of 587 of the donors used high-throughput TCR beta sequencing to judge whether each TCR beta V gene segment behaved as functional or pseudogenic. Alongside the repertoire data, information on donor age, sex, ethnicity and CMV serostatus was compiled. Genome-wide SNP genotypes for about 60% of the roughly 670 donors were used in a later genetic analysis, which treated that subset as a discovery cohort. All discovery cohort repertoires had been generated using a single sequencing platform. Class I and class II HLA loci were covered by the typing at four-digit resolution. Typing coverage varied by locus: about 620-630 donors for A, B, C, DRB1 and DQB1; 522 for DQA1; nearly 610 for DPA1; 400 to 480 for DPB1. Four or five DR-DQ haplotypes were handled as single units for association and clustering because linkage in the cohort was strong. Among under 450 genotyped donors of the cohort, an average of approximately 240,000 unique TCR beta nucleotide sequences were sequenced per donor, about a sixth of them non-productive.

What the research found in general, with its limitations: Compared with the roughly 710-donor mean, donors in an Asian-associated ancestry cluster had fewer N-insertions in productive TCRs, according to a later genetic analysis. The authors suggested that the approach could potentially be generalized to other disease states and immunological phenotypes. When HLA alleles, especially DR and DQ, strongly co-occurred, attributing TCR associations to individual alleles was difficult. Presence/absence analyses assumed roughly uniform sequencing depth across donors, an assumption that may not hold. A later analysis found that HLA-associated TCR beta chains were more clonally expanded and had lower generation probabilities than equally common non-associated chains. The cohort was sequenced for TCR beta chains only, and without alpha or paired-chain data the features that could be detected were limited. The sequencing pipeline was judged likely to have produced a cluster of highly shared sequence variants as a technical artifact. Correlated functional status among segregating V segments might reflect linkage disequilibrium, but an unknown experimental factor could not be ruled out. The study gave a list of around 170 TCR beta chains associated with cytomegalovirus. Because counts were too low, about 18 rarely observed V segments, including chromosome 9 orphons, were left out of the earlier analysis of several hundred of the donors. Several of the top co-occurrence clusters appeared to be linked to parvovirus B19, influenza, CMV and Epstein-Barr virus, according to a later analysis. Most TCR sequences were seen in very few donors, while some public TCRs were found in many individuals. The 87-base-pair reads could not distinguish some IMGT-functional V segments, including TRBV6-2 and TRBV6-3, so those segments were excluded. The only immune exposure information available for the cohort was CMV serostatus. A later genetic analysis associated a missense DCLRE1C variant with V-gene and J-gene trimming of TCR beta chains, and an independent cohort replicated the association. Specific HLA alleles were associated with over 15,000 TCR beta sequences at a false discovery rate of 0.05 in a later analysis. In vitro tests confirmed that a few of the cytomegalovirus-associated TCR beta chains recognize cytomegalovirus antigens. Because some donors lacked HLA typing at each locus, the association tests relied only on the typed subset. According to a later analysis, most CMV-associated TCR beta chains appeared to be HLA-restricted, and the HLA associations seemed to be driven largely by CMV exposure. A further reported finding was that TCR beta sequences accurately predicted the HLA-A and HLA-B alleles for most subjects in the first cohort. In an earlier analysis of roughly 560 of the donors, most TCR beta V segments were observed in productive rearrangements about 87% or about 30% of the time, broadly matching IMGT annotations. According to a later analysis, TCR association rates differed among HLA loci, with DRB1 alleles showing the most associated TCRs and HLA-C alleles showing the fewest. The classifier was reported to diagnose cytomegalovirus status with high specificity and sensitivity in both the original cohort and the validation cohort.

Libraries were made using the immunoSEQ multiplex PCR assay. For the multiplex PCR, a mixture combining 60 forward primers for TCR Vbeta segments and 13 reverse primers for TCR Jbeta segments was used. Amplification of the CDR3 region of rearranged TCR beta genes was performed with a multiplex PCR assay on genomic DNA. On the Illumina HiSeq System, the amplified TCR beta libraries were sequenced as 87-base-pair reads. The paper's processing steps were these. Across the 640 or so repertoires, a later analysis counted approximately 75 million unique TCR beta chains, some 11 million of which were shared by at least two donors. To remove PCR and sequencing errors, raw reads were error-corrected and collapsed into unique sequences using a nearest-neighbor algorithm that merged closely related sequences. CDR3 sequences were aligned to IMGT reference sequences to assign V, D and J gene segments. For a sequence to be retained, a match of at least six nucleotides was required to both a V gene segment and a J gene segment. Rearrangements were called productive when the CDR3 lacked stop codons and stayed in frame with V and J; all others were non-productive. Following IMGT convention, CDR3 was defined as the stretch from the second conserved V-encoded cysteine to the conserved J-encoded phenylalanine. The earlier analysis of about 610 of the donors excluded any sequence lacking an unambiguous match to a single V gene segment. An earlier analysis of approximately 590 of the donors called V segments functional above 56.7% productive rearrangements and segregating when the between-donor standard deviation exceeded 5%. A statistical classification framework was built to diagnose cytomegalovirus status from the catalog of TCR beta chain sequences. In a later analysis, TCR nucleotide sequences were compared against IMGT/GENE-DB human TR gene sequences so that V and J genes could be assigned. In a later analysis, CDR3 sequences and most-parsimonious VDJ recombination scenarios were assigned using the TCRdist pipeline. In a later analysis, every TCR beta chain was defined by the combination of its CDR3 amino acid sequence and its V-gene family, and reads without a unique V-gene family were dropped. A later analysis removed 592 highly shared, low-generation-probability nucleotide sequences to deal with suspected cross-contamination and a sequencing artifact. In a later analysis, a clonal expansion index was calculated for each public chain from normalized within-repertoire ranks of inferred template counts. In a later analysis, generation probabilities were computed using a VDJ recombination model fitted to out-of-frame rearrangements, and the results were checked against IGoR. In a later analysis, TCR-TCR, TCR-HLA and TCR-CMV co-occurrence was scored with hypergeometric tests, and a repertoire-size bias correction was applied to TCR pairs. False discovery rates were estimated in a later analysis by permuting HLA or CMV assignments 20 times. In a later analysis, co-occurring TCRs were grouped with DBSCAN, and TCRdist sequence similarity was added when clustering was performed within HLA-allele-positive subsets. Repertoires with fewer than 30,000 or more than 120,000 public chains were left out of co-occurrence clustering, as were five repertoires with anomalous nucleotide sharing. Drawn from immuneACCESS, this table holds only the in-frame rearrangements with V and J called that TCRdb kept. Clones are partly lost; checked studies trace under half to an unresolved V gene and leave the rest unexplained. The DNA gave D and trimming, while V, J and clone size come from that table. The table for this sample lists 130,000 to 150,000 clones; about three quarters of them were counted only once. Clones ranked in the top ten supply around 7% of the sample.

At the junction V is shortened by 2 bases and J by 5 bases, with 9 bases in between. Inclusive of the bounding cysteine and phenylalanine, the CDR3 is 13 residues long. The sequence is cut down to CDR3 DNA, 39 bases in frame from base 1. The germline V gene sets CDR1 to SGHTA and CDR2 to FQGNSA. The V gene is TRBV7-2 and the J gene is TRBJ1-1, with the D segment identity uncertain. This TCR was sampled from a man aged 40-49 years in good health and CMV-seropositive. The sample was PBMCs. CDR3 region: CASSLPRLTEAFF. Here is the DNA: TGTGCCAGCAGCTTACCACGGTTAACTGAAGCTTTCTTT.